This TCR beta chain originates from a study of shared clonotypes between healthy human individuals. Terminally differentiated effector memory CD45RA+ cells were left out of the naive CD8 fraction, which was CD45RO-negative and positively selected for CCR7. Points on this clone: Its antigen remains unidentified.

TCRdb's table, derived via immunoSEQ multiplex PCR, lists solely in-frame clones and lacks some. The data contain about 2.2 million clones, 93% of them singletons. Regarding the study as a whole: Tissue TCR repertoires likely differ from these blood-only repertoires.

Germline-derived CDR1 and CDR2 are MNHEY and SMNVEV (reference sequence). Trimming removed 5 bases at V and 7 bases at J, with 17 bases between. The CDR3 covers 15 residues. This receptor was identified in a man between 18 and 29 years old in good health. Some clones in this sample may be carry-over from other donors' samples. The sample consisted of naive CD8+ T cells from PBMCs. The chain is built from TRBV27 and TRBJ1-4, with D possibly matching TRBD1 (5 bases). The CDR3 bases are TGTGCCAGCAGTGCCTCCCCAGGGATCGGTGAAAAACTGTTTTTT. Amino acid sequence: CASSASPGIGEKLFF.